The 3 T cell receptor beta chains listed next were all sequenced from one sample in a study of T cells in Graves' hyperthyroidism and ophthalmopathy (dated by TCRdb to between 2019 and 2020). Libraries came from multiplex PCR. Sequencing was performed on an Illumina HiSeq 2000. TCR beta CDR3 regions were amplified from RNA transcripts. The first round of RT-PCR for the TCR CDR3 was performed with the HTBI primer set and the Qiagen OneStep RT-PCR kit. TCRdb applied fastp at Q25 and MiXCR to the public reads, then kept only in-frame beta chains. Merged by CDR3 protein, the rows form single entries marked with the most common genes and DNA. This sample gives 550,000 to 700,000 distinct CDR3 sequences in total; 35% to 55% of them show up just once. The ten biggest clones cover roughly 19% of the sample. Sample: peripheral blood or thyroid tissue (not recorded which). These receptors were obtained from an adult woman with Graves' disease, either hyperthyroidism or ophthalmopathy (not recorded which).

V usage is TRBV7-8 and J usage is TRBJ1-5, with D maybe TRBD1 (5 bases). V lost 1 base and J lost 6, with 13 bases in between. CDR1 SGHVS and CDR2 FQNEAQ come from the germline V gene. The CDR3 spans 15 residues. The CDR3 loop is CASSLGQGFGQPQHF. The CDR3 DNA reads as TGTGCCAGCAGCTTAGGTCAGGGTTTCGGTCAGCCCCAGCATTTT.

This clonotype was seen only a few times. The genes are TRBV18 and TRBJ1-3; D not resolved. The CDR3 runs to 14 residues. CDR1 is KGHSH, CDR2 LQKENI, per germline. V was cut by 2 bases and J by 2 bases, with 7 bases left in between. CDR3 protein: CASSPGGTGNTIYF. DNA for the CDR3: TGTGCCAGCTCACCAGGCGGGACTGGAAACACCATATATTTT.

This clonotype was recorded many times. The rearrangement joins TRBV7-2 to TRBJ2-2; D call uncertain. Germline V CDR1 and CDR2: SGHTA, FQGNSA. This CDR3 spans 14 amino acids. Deletions cut 4 bases from V and 7 bases from J, with 13 bases between. CDR3 coding DNA: TGTGCCAGCAGCTCCTCGACGAACTACGGGGAGCTGTTTTTT. It codes for CASSSSTNYGELFF.